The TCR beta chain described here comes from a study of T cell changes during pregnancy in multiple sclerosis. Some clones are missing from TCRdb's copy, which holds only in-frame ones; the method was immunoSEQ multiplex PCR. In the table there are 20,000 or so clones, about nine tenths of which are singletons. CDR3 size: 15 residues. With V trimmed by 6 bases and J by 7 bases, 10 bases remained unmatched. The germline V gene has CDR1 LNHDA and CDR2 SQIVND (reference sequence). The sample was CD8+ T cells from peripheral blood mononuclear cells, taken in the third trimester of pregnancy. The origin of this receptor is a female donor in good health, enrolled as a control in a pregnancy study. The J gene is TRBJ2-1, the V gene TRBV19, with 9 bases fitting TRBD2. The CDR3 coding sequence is TGTGCCAGTAGGCACCCGGGACTAGCAGGGAATGAGCAGTTCTTC. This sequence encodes CASRHPGLAGNEQFF. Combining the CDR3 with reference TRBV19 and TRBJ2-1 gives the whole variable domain DGGITQSPKYLFRKEGQNVTLSCEQNLNHDAMYWYRQDPGQGLRLIYYSQIVNDFQKGDIAEGYSVSREKKESFPLTVTSAQKNPTAFYLCASRHPGLAGNEQFFGPGTRLTVL.